Detailed here is one T cell receptor (beta chain). Its antigen is not known. Trimming removed 3 bases from V and 4 bases from J; junction bases left unmatched: 6. CDR3 length: 15 residues. Germline CDR1 LGHNA, CDR2 YSLEER. These data come from a study of cytomegalovirus exposure and HLA in healthy donors. Across the whole study: Most donors, around 81% of a few hundred genotyped, fell in the Caucasian-associated ancestry cluster. Study observations and caveats: Later analysis showed most CMV-associated TCR beta chains appearing HLA-restricted. 87-base-pair reads could not separate some V segments, including TRBV6-2 and TRBV6-3. The authors assumed roughly uniform sequencing depth across donors for presence/absence analyses.

Primers: 60 Vbeta forward and 13 Jbeta reverse. The method was immunoSEQ multiplex PCR; TCRdb's version includes in-frame clones alone and lacks a portion of them. This listing includes approximately 80,000 clones. This receptor was identified in a man in his late teens or twenties in good health and CMV-seropositive. The chain couples TRBV4-3 to TRBJ1-2; 9 bases are shared with TRBD1. The sample consisted of PBMCs. The CDR3 loop reads CASSQGTGGGYGYTF. DNA of the CDR3: TGCGCCAGCAGCCAGGGTACAGGGGGCGGCTATGGCTACACCTTC.